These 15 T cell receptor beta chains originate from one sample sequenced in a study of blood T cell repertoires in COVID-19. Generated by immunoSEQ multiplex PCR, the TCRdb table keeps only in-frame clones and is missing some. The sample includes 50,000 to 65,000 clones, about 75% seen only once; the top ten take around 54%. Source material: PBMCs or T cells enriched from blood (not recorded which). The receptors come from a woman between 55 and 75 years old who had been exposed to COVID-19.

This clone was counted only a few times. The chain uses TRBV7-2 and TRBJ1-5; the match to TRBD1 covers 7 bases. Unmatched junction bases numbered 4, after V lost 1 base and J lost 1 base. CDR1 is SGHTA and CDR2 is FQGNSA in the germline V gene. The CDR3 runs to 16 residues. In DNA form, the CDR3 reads TGTGCCAGCAGCTTAGAGGCAGGGGGGAGCAATCAGCCCCAGCATTTT. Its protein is CASSLEAGGSNQPQHF.

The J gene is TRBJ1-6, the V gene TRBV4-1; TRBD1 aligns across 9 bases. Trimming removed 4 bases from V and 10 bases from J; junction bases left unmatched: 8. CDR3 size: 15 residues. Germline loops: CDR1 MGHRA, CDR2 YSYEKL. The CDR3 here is CASSLEPGQGSPLHF. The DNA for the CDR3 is TGCGCCAGCAGCCTCGAACCGGGACAGGGCTCACCCCTCCACTTT.

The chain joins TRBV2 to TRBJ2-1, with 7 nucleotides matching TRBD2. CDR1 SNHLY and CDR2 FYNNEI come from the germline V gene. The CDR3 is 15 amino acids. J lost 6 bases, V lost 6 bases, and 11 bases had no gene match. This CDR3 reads CASRETSLGRNEQFF. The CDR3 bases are TGTGCCAGCAGAGAGACTAGCTTGGGCCGCAATGAGCAGTTCTTC.

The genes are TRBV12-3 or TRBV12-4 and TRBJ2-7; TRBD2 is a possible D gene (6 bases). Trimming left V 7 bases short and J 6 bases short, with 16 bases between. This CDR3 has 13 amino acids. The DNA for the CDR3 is TGTGCCAGCACGGGGACTCCACCGTCCGAGCAGTACTTC. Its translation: CASTGTPPSEQYF.

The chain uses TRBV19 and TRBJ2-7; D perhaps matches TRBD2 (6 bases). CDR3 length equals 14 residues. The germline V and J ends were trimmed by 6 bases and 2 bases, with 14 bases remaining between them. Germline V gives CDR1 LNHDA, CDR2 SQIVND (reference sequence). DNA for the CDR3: TGTGCCAGTAGCTACCTAGGCGGGGCCTACGAGCAGTACTTC. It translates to CASSYLGGAYEQYF.

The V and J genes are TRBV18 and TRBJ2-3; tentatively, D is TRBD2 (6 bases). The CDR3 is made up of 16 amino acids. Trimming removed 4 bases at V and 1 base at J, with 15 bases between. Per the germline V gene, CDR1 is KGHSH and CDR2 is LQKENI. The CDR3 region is CASSQAGRYGTDTQYF. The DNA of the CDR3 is TGTGCCAGCTCACAGGCCGGGAGATATGGCACAGATACGCAGTATTTT.

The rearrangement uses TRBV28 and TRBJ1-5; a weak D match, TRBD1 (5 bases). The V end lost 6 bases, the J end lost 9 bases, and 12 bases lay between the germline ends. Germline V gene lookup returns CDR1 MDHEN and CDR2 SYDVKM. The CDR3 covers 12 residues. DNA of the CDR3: TGTGCCAGCAGCCATCGGGGGGGGCCCCAGCATTTT. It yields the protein CASSHRGGPQHF.

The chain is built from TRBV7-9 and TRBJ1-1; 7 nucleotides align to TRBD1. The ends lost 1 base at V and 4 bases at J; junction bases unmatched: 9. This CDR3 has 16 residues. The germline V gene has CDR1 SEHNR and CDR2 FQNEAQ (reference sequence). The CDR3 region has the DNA TGTGCCAGCAGCTTAGGCTCACAGGGGATCGGCACTGAAGCTTTCTTT. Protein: CASSLGSQGIGTEAFF.

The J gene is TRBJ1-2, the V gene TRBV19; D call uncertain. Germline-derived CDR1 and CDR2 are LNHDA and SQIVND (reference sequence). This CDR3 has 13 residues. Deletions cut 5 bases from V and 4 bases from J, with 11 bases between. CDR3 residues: CASSFGDIYGYTF. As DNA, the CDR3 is TGTGCCAGTAGTTTCGGGGATATCTATGGCTACACCTTC.

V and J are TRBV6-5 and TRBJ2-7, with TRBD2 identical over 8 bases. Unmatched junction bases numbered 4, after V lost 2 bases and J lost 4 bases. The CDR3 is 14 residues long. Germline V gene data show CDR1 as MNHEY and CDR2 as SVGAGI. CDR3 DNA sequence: TGTGCCAGCAGTTACAGGGGCGGGAGGTACGAGCAGTACTTC. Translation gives CASSYRGGRYEQYF.

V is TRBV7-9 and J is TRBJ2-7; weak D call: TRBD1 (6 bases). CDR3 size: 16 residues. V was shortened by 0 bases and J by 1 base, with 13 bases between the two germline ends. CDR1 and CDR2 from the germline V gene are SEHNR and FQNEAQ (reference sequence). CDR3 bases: TGTGCCAGCAGCTTAGCTGTCGGACAGAGATCCTACGAGCAGTACTTC. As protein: CASSLAVGQRSYEQYF.

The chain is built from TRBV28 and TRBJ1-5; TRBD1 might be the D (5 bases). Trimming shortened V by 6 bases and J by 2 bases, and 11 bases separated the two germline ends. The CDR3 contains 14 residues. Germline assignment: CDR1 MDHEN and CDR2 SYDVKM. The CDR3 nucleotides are TGTGCCAGCAGCGGGGGGTTGGGCAATCAGCCCCAGCATTTT. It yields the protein CASSGGLGNQPQHF.

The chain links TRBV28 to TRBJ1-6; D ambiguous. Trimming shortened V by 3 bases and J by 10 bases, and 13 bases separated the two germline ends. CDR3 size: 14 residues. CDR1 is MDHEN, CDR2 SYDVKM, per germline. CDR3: CASSFYREESPLHF. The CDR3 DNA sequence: TGTGCCAGCAGTTTTTATCGGGAGGAATCACCCCTCCACTTT.

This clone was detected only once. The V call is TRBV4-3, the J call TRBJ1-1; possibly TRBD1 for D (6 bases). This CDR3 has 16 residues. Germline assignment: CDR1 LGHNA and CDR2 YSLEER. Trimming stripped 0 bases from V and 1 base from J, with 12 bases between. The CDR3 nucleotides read TGCGCCAGCAGCCAAGATGGTGGGGGCGGGAACACTGAAGCTTTCTTT. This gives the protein CASSQDGGGGNTEAFF.

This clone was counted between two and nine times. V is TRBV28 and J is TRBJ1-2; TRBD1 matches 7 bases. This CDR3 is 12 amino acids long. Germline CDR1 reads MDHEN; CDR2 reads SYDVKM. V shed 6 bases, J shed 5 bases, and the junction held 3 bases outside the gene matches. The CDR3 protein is CASRTGSYGYTF. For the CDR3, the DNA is TGTGCCAGCAGGACAGGGTCGTATGGCTACACCTTC.